The sequence of this TCR beta chain was determined in a study of spatial heterogeneity in lung cancer. This sample's time point: sample taken at primary tumor resection. The authors sequenced whole RNA from tumor, nontumor lung or frozen PBMC without sorting. V shed 5 bases and J 2 bases; nucleotides not matched to a gene: 5. CDR3 length: 14 residues. CDR1 DFQATT and CDR2 SNEGSKA come from the germline V gene (reference sequence). TCRdb independently ran MiXCR on the 5' RACE reads; one entry per CDR3 protein. This sample has 25,000 or so distinct CDR3 sequences, with around 4.7% found just once. There are a few counts of this clonotype.

The source was PBMCs, collected at surgery. This TCR was recovered from a male donor with early-stage non-small cell lung cancer. The V gene is TRBV20-1, the J gene TRBJ2-5; 10 bases map to TRBD2. CDR3 DNA: TGCAGTGCTGCCCCGGGACTAGCGCAAGAGACCCAGTACTTC. It is translated as CSAAPGLAQETQYF.